These 8 T cell receptor beta chains originate from one sample sequenced in a study of cytomegalovirus exposure and HLA in healthy donors (dated by TCRdb to 2017 to 2019). Receptor amplification or capture employed the immunoSEQ multiplex PCR assay. A mixture of 60 forward primers for TCR Vbeta segments and 13 reverse primers for TCR Jbeta segments was used in the multiplex PCR. TCRdb took over this immuneACCESS table, retaining in-frame rearrangements with V and J assigned. Such tables are incomplete; in checked studies, under half of the missing clones stem from an unresolved V gene, and the remainder is unexplained. Within this sample are about 57,000 clones, with around four fifths of them counted one time only. The top ten hold less than 3.5% of the sample. The sequenced sample was PBMCs. These receptors were obtained from a woman in her twenties or thirties in good health and CMV-seronegative.

The V call is TRBV9, the J call TRBJ1-3; the D is unclear. V lost 0 bases, J lost 0 bases, and 7 bases lay in between. CDR1 and CDR2 from the germline V gene are SGDLS and YYNGEE. CDR3 size: 15 residues. This CDR3 reads CASSVVGSSGNTIYF. CDR3 bases: TGTGCCAGCAGCGTAGTAGGGAGCTCTGGAAACACCATATATTTT.

This clone was recorded only once. The rearrangement uses TRBV6-6 and TRBJ1-1, with D unclear. V gave up 3 bases and J gave up 3 bases, with 5 bases separating them. There are 12 residues in the CDR3. Germline V gene sequence: CDR1 MNHNY, CDR2 SVGAGI (reference sequence). In nucleotides, the CDR3 is TGTGCCAGCAGTTATCGGGACACTGAAGCTTTCTTT. Amino acid sequence: CASSYRDTEAFF.

The chain couples TRBV5-6 to TRBJ2-7; 10 positions match TRBD1. Germline V lookup: CDR1 SGHDT, CDR2 YYEEEE. V was pared by 2 bases and J by 7 bases, with 6 bases of the junction left unmatched. CDR3 length: 14 amino acids. Here the CDR3 reads CASSLPGQGWEQYF. The CDR3 DNA reads TGTGCCAGCAGCTTACCGGGACAGGGGTGGGAGCAGTACTTC.

The rearrangement links TRBV4-3 to TRBJ2-3; possible D gene TRBD2, 6 bases. The CDR3 has 18 amino acids. Germline CDR1 and CDR2: LGHNA and YSLEER. The V end was cut by 1 base, the J end by 7 bases, with 24 bases between. CDR3 DNA: TGCGCCAGCAGCCAAGGGGAGGCGGGTTGGGCGGCAGGTCATACGCAGTATTTT. Amino acid sequence: CASSQGEAGWAAGHTQYF.

DNA of the CDR3: TGTGCCAGCAGGGATAGACAGGGAGGGGAGCTGTTTTTT. The encoded protein is CASRDRQGGELFF. V is TRBV6-6 and J is TRBJ2-2; 7 nucleotides agree with TRBD1. V gave up 6 bases and J gave up 8 bases; unmatched junction bases: 6. The germline gives CDR1 MNHNY, CDR2 SVGAGI (reference sequence). The CDR3 runs 13 residues.

DNA of the CDR3: TGCGCCAGCAGCCTCCAGGATCCGAACACTGAAGCTTTCTTT. Translation gives CASSLQDPNTEAFF. The chain couples TRBV5-1 to TRBJ1-1; D gene unclear. The V end lost 4 bases, the J end lost 1 base, and 11 bases lay between the germline ends. Germline V lookup: CDR1 SGHRS, CDR2 YFSETQ. The CDR3 sequence is 14 residues long.

The J gene is TRBJ2-5, the V gene TRBV5-6, with TRBD1 as a possible D gene (5 bases). This CDR3 has 12 amino acids. In germline, CDR1 is SGHDT, CDR2 YYEEEE. V lost 6 bases and J 5 bases, leaving 11 bases between the germline ends. The DNA for the CDR3 is TGTGCCAGCACTCGACAGAAGGAGACCCAGTACTTC. Protein: CASTRQKETQYF.

This clone was recorded a few times. This sequence joins TRBV18 and TRBJ1-2, with D unresolved. Trimming pared 6 bases from V and 0 bases from J, leaving 11 bases between. CDR1 and CDR2 from the germline V gene are KGHSH and LQKENI. The CDR3 runs 14 residues. CDR3 sequence: CASSSGGSNYGYTF. In nucleotides, the CDR3 is TGTGCCAGCTCCTCCGGAGGGTCTAACTATGGCTACACCTTC.